This T cell receptor beta chain was identified during a study of blood T cell repertoires in COVID-19. The CDR3 runs 15 residues. Trimming removed 8 bases from V and 4 bases from J, with 20 bases in between. Germline CDR1 and CDR2: SNHLY and FYNNEI. Cohorts were based on clinical histories the participants reported. Within 2 weeks of study entry, exposed participants had contacted a PCR-confirmed or clinician-diagnosed COVID-19 case. This clone turned up a few times. Assay: immunoSEQ multiplex PCR; the TCRdb copy retains only in-frame clones and omits some. The sample has hundreds of thousands of clones, roughly 85% seen once.

V is TRBV2 and J is TRBJ1-1; D unclear. Input material: PBMCs or T cells enriched from blood (not recorded which). The source of this sequence is a man aged 40-49 years who had been exposed to COVID-19. For the CDR3, the DNA is TGTGCCAGCTTTGCGACTTCTGTATCCTCCACTGAAGCTTTCTTT. It yields the protein CASFATSVSSTEAFF. Using reference TRBV2 and TRBJ1-1 for the parts outside the CDR3, the full variable domain is EPEVTQTPSHQVTQMGQEVILRCVPISNHLYFYWYRQILGQKVEFLVSFYNNEISEKSEIFDDQFSVERPDGSNFTLKIRSTKLEDSAMYFCASFATSVSSTEAFFGQGTRLTVV.